This T cell receptor (beta chain) was sequenced during a study of T-cell memory formation after mild COVID-19. Study-level points and caveats: The appearance of some responding clones in pre-infection memory suggested that cross-reactive memory joined. Clonal second-wave expansions that peaked on day 37 had unconfirmed SARS-CoV-2 specificity. Mainly CM and EM harbored the contracting CD4+ clones; mainly EMRA harbored the CD8+ ones.

The CDR3 runs 15 residues. Germline V gene sequence: CDR1 SGHRS, CDR2 YFSETQ. V was pared by 5 bases and J by 3 bases, with 8 bases of the junction left unmatched. This clonotype was seen ten or more times. The antigen is undetermined. TCRdb re-called the 5' RACE reads with MiXCR, one entry per CDR3 protein. The sample holds more than 250,000 distinct CDR3 sequences, about a sixth seen once. V usage is TRBV5-1 and J usage is TRBJ2-1; TRBD1 matches 7 bases. The sequence was collected from a man aged 18 to 29 who had mild COVID-19 (a few samples of this study predate the infection). Cell type and time point are not known. Sample: PBMCs or a T cell subset sorted from them (not recorded which). This CDR3 reads CASSFPGGSYNEQFF. The CDR3, as DNA: TGCGCCAGCAGTTTTCCAGGGGGAAGCTACAATGAGCAGTTCTTC.